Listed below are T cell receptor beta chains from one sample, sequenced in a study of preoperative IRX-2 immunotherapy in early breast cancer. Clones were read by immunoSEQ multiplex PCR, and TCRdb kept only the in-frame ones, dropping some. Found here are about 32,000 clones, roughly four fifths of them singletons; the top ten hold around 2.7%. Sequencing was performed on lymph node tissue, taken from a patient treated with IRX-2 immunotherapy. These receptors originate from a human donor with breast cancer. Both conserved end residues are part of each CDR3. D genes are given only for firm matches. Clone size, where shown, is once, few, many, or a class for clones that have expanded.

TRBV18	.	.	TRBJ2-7	CASSLRNSYEQYF	TGTGCCAGCTCACTCAGGAACTCCTACGAGCAGTACTTC
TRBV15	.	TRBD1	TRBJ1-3	CATSRGDRDSGNTIYF	TGTGCCACCAGCAGAGGCGACAGGGACTCTGGAAACACCATATATTTT
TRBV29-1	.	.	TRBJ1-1	CSVDTIFRMNTEAFF	TGCAGCGTCGACACCATCTTCCGCATGAACACTGAAGCTTTCTTT
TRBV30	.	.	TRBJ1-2	CAWSVPGLGGYTF	TGTGCCTGGAGTGTACCGGGATTAGGGGGCTACACCTTC
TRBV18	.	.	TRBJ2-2	CASSPDRIMGELFF	TGTGCCAGCTCACCCGACAGGATTATGGGGGAGCTGTTTTTT
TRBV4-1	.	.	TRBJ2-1	CASSVLWSSYNEQFF	TGCGCCAGCAGTGTTTTATGGAGCTCCTACAATGAGCAGTTCTTC
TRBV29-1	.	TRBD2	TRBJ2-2	CSAGLAGGSGELFF	TGCAGCGCAGGACTAGCGGGAGGGTCCGGGGAGCTGTTTTTT
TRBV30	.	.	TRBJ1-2	CAWSPTGQGYTF	TGTGCCTGGAGTCCCACAGGGCAAGGCTACACCTTC
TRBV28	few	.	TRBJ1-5	CASSLGWGNQPQHF	TGTGCCAGCAGTTTGGGATGGGGTAATCAGCCCCAGCATTTT
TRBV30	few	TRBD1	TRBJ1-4	CAWSLTGVREKLFF	TGTGCCTGGAGTTTAACAGGGGTGAGAGAAAAACTGTTTTTT
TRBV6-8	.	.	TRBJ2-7	CASSPNQYEQYF	TGTGCCAGCAGCCCGAATCAATACGAGCAGTACTTC
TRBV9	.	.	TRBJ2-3	CASTSLGLTDTQYF	TGTGCCAGCACCTCGCTCGGGCTCACAGATACGCAGTATTTT
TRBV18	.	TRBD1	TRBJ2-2	CASSTTGGDTGELFF	TGTGCCAGCTCAACGACAGGGGGCGACACCGGGGAGCTGTTTTTT
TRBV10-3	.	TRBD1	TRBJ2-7	CAISEPGTGDYEQYF	TGTGCCATCAGTGAGCCTGGGACAGGGGACTACGAGCAGTACTTC
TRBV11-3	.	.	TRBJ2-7	CASSLVGGSGEQYF	TGTGCCAGCAGCTTAGTTGGCGGATCCGGGGAGCAGTACTTC
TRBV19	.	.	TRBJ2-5	CASRQQDSVETQYF	TGTGCCAGTAGACAACAAGACAGTGTGGAGACCCAGTACTTC
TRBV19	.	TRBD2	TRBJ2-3	CASSANPGLAGGGKDTQYF	TGTGCCAGTAGCGCAAATCCGGGACTAGCGGGAGGCGGTAAGGATACGCAGTATTTT